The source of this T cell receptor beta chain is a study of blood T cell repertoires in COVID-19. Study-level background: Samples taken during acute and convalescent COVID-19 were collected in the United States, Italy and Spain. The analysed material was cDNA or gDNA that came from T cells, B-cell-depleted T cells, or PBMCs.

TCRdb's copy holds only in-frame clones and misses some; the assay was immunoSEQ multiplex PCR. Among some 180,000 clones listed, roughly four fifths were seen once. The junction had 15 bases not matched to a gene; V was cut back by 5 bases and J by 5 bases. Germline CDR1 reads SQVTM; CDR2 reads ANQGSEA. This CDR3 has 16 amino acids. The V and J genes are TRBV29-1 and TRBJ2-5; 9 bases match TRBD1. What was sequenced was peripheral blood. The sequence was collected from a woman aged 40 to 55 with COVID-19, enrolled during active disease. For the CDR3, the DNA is TGCAGCGTTTCCTCCTCGACAGGGGGTGTAGCCGAGACCCAGTACTTC. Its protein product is CSVSSSTGGVAETQYF.